Following are 5 T cell receptor beta chains from one sample sequenced in a study of early T cells in non-severe SARS-CoV-2 infection. TCRdb processed the 5' RACE reads anew with MiXCR; each CDR3 protein has one entry. Of about 80,000 distinct CDR3 sequences listed, about 5% are singletons. Sequenced here: whole blood, sampled at baseline. The receptors originated from an adult who was a healthcare worker with PCR-confirmed SARS-CoV-2 infection or an uninfected control (not recorded which).

Ten or more counts support this clonotype. This rearrangement joins TRBV2 to TRBJ1-5; D unclear. The CDR3 runs to 14 residues. V dropped 5 bases and J dropped 3 bases, with 11 bases sitting between them. Germline V gene lookup returns CDR1 SNHLY and CDR2 FYNNEI. The CDR3 DNA is TGTGCCAGCAGTTCTACGAGGGTCAATCAGCCCCAGCATTTT. Its translation is CASSSTRVNQPQHF. Drawing the rest from reference TRBV2 and TRBJ1-5, the complete variable domain is EPEVTQTPSHQVTQMGQEVILRCVPISNHLYFYWYRQILGQKVEFLVSFYNNEISEKSEIFDDQFSVERPDGSNFTLKIRSTKLEDSAMYFCASSSTRVNQPQHFGDGTRLSIL.

This clonotype was recorded at least ten times. The chain employs TRBV20-1 and TRBJ2-1; D is uncertain. Germline V gene lookup returns CDR1 DFQATT and CDR2 SNEGSKA (reference sequence). Trimming stripped 5 bases from V and 10 bases from J, with 24 bases between. The CDR3 is 15 residues long. The CDR3 here is CSALILDPPAIEQFF. For the CDR3, the DNA is TGCAGTGCTCTCATCCTCGACCCTCCCGCCATAGAGCAGTTCTTC.

This clonotype was counted many times. The V call is TRBV11-2, the J call TRBJ2-1; 11 positions match TRBD2. This CDR3 has 18 residues. Germline V gene lookup returns CDR1 SGHAT and CDR2 FQNNGV. V gave up 2 bases and J gave up 4 bases; unmatched junction bases: 10. Here the CDR3 DNA reads TGTGCCAGCAGCTTATTGAGACTAGCGGGAAGCCCTTACAATGAGCAGTTCTTC. It codes for CASSLLRLAGSPYNEQFF.

V is TRBV11-2 and J is TRBJ1-2; D not certain. V was pared by 0 bases and J by 8 bases, with 13 bases between. Germline loops: CDR1 SGHAT, CDR2 FQNNGV. The CDR3 runs to 14 residues. CDR3 sequence reads: CASSLDPGSEGYTF. In DNA form, the CDR3 reads TGTGCCAGCAGCTTAGACCCCGGATCGGAGGGCTACACCTTC.

This clonotype came up many times. The chain links TRBV30 to TRBJ2-7; tentatively, D is TRBD2 (5 bases). The CDR3 length is 15 residues. Germline values: CDR1 GTSNPN, CDR2 SVGIG (reference sequence). V shed 2 bases and J shed 1 base, with 15 bases lying between them. CDR3 DNA: TGTGCCTGGAGTCCCCCAGGACTGCGTTCCTACGAGCAGTACTTC. This codes for CAWSPPGLRSYEQYF.